This T cell receptor beta chain was profiled in a study of shared clonotypes between healthy human individuals. General study points: Naive subsets usually exceeded memory subsets in estimated richness. Rarefaction revealed incomplete sorted-subset sequencing despite large depth.

Germline V gene lookup returns CDR1 MNHEY and CDR2 SMNVEV (reference sequence). Deletions cut 6 bases from V and 0 bases from J, with 9 bases between. The CDR3 length is 15 residues. In the naive CD8 group, cells lacked CD45RO and were positively selected for CCR7, so terminally differentiated effector memory CD45RA+ cells were left out. Concerning this clone: Its specificity is not known.

The authors split each subset's genomic DNA evenly across several immunoSEQ plates. Profiled with immunoSEQ multiplex PCR; TCRdb holds only in-frame clones, not every one. This table holds about 800,000 clones, 96% found once. The TCR comes from a man aged 30-40 years in good health. The chain has TRBV27 and TRBJ2-6; no clear D. The sample was naive CD8+ T cells sorted from blood. CDR3 region: CASSSQPSGANVLTF. The CDR3 nucleotides read TGTGCCAGCAGCTCTCAACCCTCTGGGGCCAACGTCCTGACTTTC.